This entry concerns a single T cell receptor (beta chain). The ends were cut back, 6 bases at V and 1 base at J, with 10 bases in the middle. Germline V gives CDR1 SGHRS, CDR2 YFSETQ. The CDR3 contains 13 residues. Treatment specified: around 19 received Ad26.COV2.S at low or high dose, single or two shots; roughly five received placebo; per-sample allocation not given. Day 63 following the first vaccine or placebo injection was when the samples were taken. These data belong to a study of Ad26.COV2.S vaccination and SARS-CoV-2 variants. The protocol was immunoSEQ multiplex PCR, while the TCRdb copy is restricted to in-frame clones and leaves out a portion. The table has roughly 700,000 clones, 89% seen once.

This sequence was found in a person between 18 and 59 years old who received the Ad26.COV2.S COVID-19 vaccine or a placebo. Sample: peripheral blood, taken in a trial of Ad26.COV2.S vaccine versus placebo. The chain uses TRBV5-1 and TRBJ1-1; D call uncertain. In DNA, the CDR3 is TGCGCCAGCACCTCATCCGAGAACACTGAAGCTTTCTTT. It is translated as CASTSSENTEAFF. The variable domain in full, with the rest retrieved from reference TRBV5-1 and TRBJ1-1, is KAGVTQTPRYLIKTRGQQVTLSCSPISGHRSVSWYQQTPGQGLQFLFEYFSETQRNKGNFPGRFSGRQFSNSRSEMNVSTLELGDSALYLCASTSSENTEAFFGQGTRLTVV.